What follows is one T cell receptor (beta chain) and its context. Its matching antigen is unknown. Looked up from germline, CDR1 is LNHDA and CDR2 is SQIVND (reference sequence). The CDR3 runs to 15 residues. Trimming removed 5 bases from V and 4 bases from J; junction bases left unmatched: 8. This sample was taken from a study of cytotoxic CD8 clonotypes in ibrutinib-treated CLL. The targeted sequencing depth was 1 in 200,000 to 1 in 1 million T cells. The protocol was immunoSEQ multiplex PCR, while the TCRdb copy is restricted to in-frame clones and leaves out a portion. The sample includes some 63,000 clones, about nine tenths seen only once; the top ten take under 4%. Whole-study results and caveats: Clonality rose at ibrutinib response and fell back toward baseline at progression. Sustained-remission patients were sampled at one set of times and progressing patients at different ones.

The specimen was PBMCs, collected after 12 months of ibrutinib treatment. V and J are TRBV19 and TRBJ1-1; 9 bases align to TRBD1. The TCR was taken from a human donor with chronic lymphocytic leukemia. The CDR3 DNA reads as TGTGCCAGTAGTGGGGGACAGGGATTTGGCACTGAAGCTTTCTTT. This translates into CASSGGQGFGTEAFF.